This T cell receptor beta chain is drawn from a study of control samples from healthy donors and cancer patients. The data were produced by immunoSEQ multiplex PCR, yet TCRdb's version contains in-frame clones alone and is incomplete. The sample carries approximately 89,000 clones, about nine tenths recorded once. Sequencing was performed on blood. The source of this sequence is a man between 25 and 39 years old in good health.

The CDR3 protein is CASSARSGGSGNSPLHF. In nucleotides, the CDR3 is TGCGCCAGCAGTGCCCGTTCAGGGGGCAGTGGTAATTCACCCCTCCACTTT. The V gene is TRBV10-2, the J gene TRBJ1-6; 8 nucleotides match TRBD1. The V segment lost 4 bases and the J segment 6 bases; nucleotides outside the gene matches: 11. Germline assignment: CDR1 WSHSY and CDR2 SAAADI. This CDR3 spans 17 amino acids.